These 21 T cell receptor beta chains share one sample of origin, sequenced in a study of response to subunit inactivated influenza vaccine. One entry per CDR3 protein, called by TCRdb with MiXCR from the RT-PCR reads. The sample contains fewer than 600,000 distinct CDR3 sequences, around 7.9% of which appear only once. The sequencing used PBMCs from blood, collected around 2 years after vaccination. The receptor set was obtained from a man aged 45 to 70 who received an inactivated influenza vaccine.

This clonotype has at least ten counts. V usage is TRBV3-1 and J usage is TRBJ2-1; weak D call: TRBD1 (6 bases). Trimming stripped 5 bases from V and 8 bases from J, with 31 bases between. Germline loops: CDR1 LGHDT, CDR2 YNNKEL (reference sequence). CDR3 length: 19 residues. The CDR3 reads CASSGRWGHGAALSDEQFF. The CDR3 DNA reads as TGTGCCAGCAGCGGACGATGGGGGCATGGCGCGGCTCTTTCTGATGAGCAGTTCTTC.

The rearrangement joins TRBV27 to TRBJ2-2; possibly TRBD2 for D (5 bases). The CDR3 loop spans 15 amino acids. Looked up from germline, CDR1 is MNHEY and CDR2 is SMNVEV (reference sequence). The ends were cut back, 3 bases at V and 4 bases at J, with 12 bases in the middle. The DNA of the CDR3 is TGTGCCAGCAGTTTGAGGAAGGGAGCCACCGGGGAGCTGTTTTTT. Amino acids: CASSLRKGATGELFF.

There are many counts of this clonotype. The chain employs TRBV25-1 and TRBJ2-1; D not certain. The CDR3 sequence is 15 residues long. Trimming stripped 5 bases from V and 4 bases from J, with 15 bases between. Germline V lookup: CDR1 MGHDK, CDR2 SYGVNS. The CDR3 DNA follows: TGTGCCAGCAGTTGGATCCAACCTCCGTACAATGAGCAGTTCTTC. This gives the protein CASSWIQPPYNEQFF. Looking up the rest from reference TRBV25-1 and TRBJ2-1 gives the full variable domain: EADIYQTPRYLVIGTGKKITLECSQTMGHDKMYWYQQDPGMELHLIHYSYGVNSTEKGDLSSESTVSRIRTEHFPLTLESARPSHTSQYLCASSWIQPPYNEQFFGPGTRLTVL.

The chain links TRBV6-2 or TRBV6-3 to TRBJ2-7; tentative D call: TRBD1 (5 bases). CDR1 and CDR2 from the germline V gene are MNHEY and SVGEGT. CDR3 length equals 14 residues. The ends were cut back, 5 bases at V and 6 bases at J, with 17 bases in the middle. CDR3 DNA: TGTGCCAGCAGTCTTAAGGCCTGGGGCGTCGAGCAGTACTTC. Its translation: CASSLKAWGVEQYF.

The chain has TRBV24-1 and TRBJ1-5; D is perhaps TRBD1 (5 bases). Germline CDR1 reads KGHDR; CDR2 reads SFDVKD. The CDR3 consists of 18 residues. V dropped 5 bases and J dropped 1 base, with 20 bases sitting between them. Here the CDR3 reads CATSAYRDEVGSNQPQHF. DNA for the CDR3: TGTGCCACCAGTGCCTACCGGGACGAGGTTGGGAGCAATCAGCCCCAGCATTTT.

A few counts support this clonotype. The chain couples TRBV6-1 to TRBJ2-2, with a possible D match to TRBD1 (5 bases). Germline CDR1 MNHNS, CDR2 SASEGT. The CDR3 is 15 amino acids. V was shortened by 8 bases and J by 6 bases, with 19 bases between the two germline ends. CDR3 in DNA: TGTGCCAGCTCCTGGGCAGGGTCTAGGTCCGGGGAGCTGTTTTTT. Residues: CASSWAGSRSGELFF.

This clonotype showed up just a few times. The chain couples TRBV6-2 or TRBV6-3 to TRBJ1-5, with TRBD1 matching 10 bases. The CDR3 covers 13 residues. V shed 7 bases, J shed 8 bases, and the junction held 5 bases outside the gene matches. Looked up from germline, CDR1 is MNHEY and CDR2 is SVGEGT. The CDR3 nucleotides read TGTGCCAGCAATGACAGGGGGCGGGAGCCCCAGCATTTT. Protein: CASNDRGREPQHF.

The table lists this clonotype with a few counts. The J gene is TRBJ2-5, the V gene TRBV28; 10 bases are shared with TRBD2. Losses at the gene ends were 8 bases for V and 11 bases for J; bases not matched to a gene: 14. Germline assignment: CDR1 MDHEN and CDR2 SYDVKM. The CDR3 has 14 residues. The CDR3 DNA reads as TGTGCCAGCGATGTAGCGGGAGGCTCCAGATCTCAGTACTTC. Translated: CASDVAGGSRSQYF.

This clonotype has a handful of counts. J is TRBJ2-3 and V is TRBV9; no clear D gene. This CDR3 has 15 amino acids. Germline V gene data show CDR1 as SGDLS and CDR2 as YYNGEE. Trimming took off 2 bases at V and 3 bases at J, with 13 bases between the two ends. The CDR3 DNA is TGTGCCAGCAGCGTGAGCGTTGGGAATACAGATACGCAGTATTTT. It encodes CASSVSVGNTDTQYF.

The rearrangement joins TRBV27 to TRBJ1-6; 9 positions agree with TRBD1. Germline lookup yields CDR1 MNHEY and CDR2 SMNVEV (reference sequence). The CDR3 totals 17 residues. J lost 6 bases, V lost 4 bases, and 10 bases had no gene match. CDR3 nucleotides: TGTGCCAGCAGTTCAAGGGGGACAGGGATTCGTAATTCACCCCTCCACTTT. It yields the protein CASSSRGTGIRNSPLHF.

This clonotype appeared a few times. The chain recombines TRBV4-3 with TRBJ1-1, with D uncertain. V was cut by 4 bases and J by 5 bases, with 11 bases left in between. CDR3 length: 13 amino acids. Per germline, CDR1 LGHNA and CDR2 YSLEER. Here the CDR3 reads CASSPRPGTEAFF. CDR3 DNA sequence: TGCGCCAGCAGCCCCCGACCGGGGACTGAAGCTTTCTTT.

This clonotype was observed a few times. This sequence joins TRBV20-1 and TRBJ2-7, with 8 bases aligning to TRBD1. Germline values: CDR1 DFQATT, CDR2 SNEGSKA (reference sequence). V shed 3 bases, J shed 3 bases, and the junction held 7 bases outside the gene matches. This CDR3 is built from 14 residues. The CDR3 bases are TGCAGTGCTAGTGTGGCAGGGGGCGGCTACGAGCAGTACTTC. As protein: CSASVAGGGYEQYF.

The V call is TRBV20-1, the J call TRBJ2-5, with D maybe TRBD2 (5 bases). Germline CDR1 and CDR2: DFQATT and SNEGSKA (reference sequence). The ends were cut back, 3 bases at V and 3 bases at J, with 11 bases in the middle. The CDR3 contains 13 residues. CDR3 sequence: CSASRTAKETQYF. CDR3 DNA: TGCAGTGCTAGCCGGACTGCCAAAGAGACCCAGTACTTC.

This clonotype was detected many times. V gene TRBV20-1 combines with J gene TRBJ2-3, with 9 bases aligning to TRBD1. V was clipped by 3 bases and J by 1 base; unmatched bases: 2. Germline V gene data show CDR1 as DFQATT and CDR2 as SNEGSKA (reference sequence). The CDR3 has 14 residues. The CDR3 DNA is TGCAGTGCTAGTGACAGGGGGGGCACAGATACGCAGTATTTT. Protein: CSASDRGGTDTQYF.

The CDR3 region has the DNA TGTGCCAGCAGCCCCGGGTTCGGACGGATGAACACTGAAGCTTTCTTT. Translating gives CASSPGFGRMNTEAFF. The J gene is TRBJ1-1, the V gene TRBV11-2; no clear D gene. V lost 5 bases, J lost 0 bases, and 16 bases lay in between. Germline CDR1 is SGHAT and CDR2 is FQNNGV. The CDR3 length is 16 residues.

The chain carries TRBV4-2 and TRBJ2-7; TRBD1 matches at 9 bases. V dropped 2 bases and J dropped 10; count of bases not matched to a gene: 6. CDR1 and CDR2 (germline): LGHNA, YNFKEQ. CDR3 length equals 13 residues. The chain's CDR3 is CASSQTPGQGQYF. DNA for the CDR3: TGTGCCAGCAGCCAAACTCCGGGACAGGGACAGTACTTC.

The chain recombines TRBV30 with TRBJ2-7; D unresolved. The CDR3 runs 11 residues. The V gene lost 0 bases and the J gene lost 5 bases, with 5 bases spanning the gap. Germline CDR1 is GTSNPN and CDR2 is SVGIG (reference sequence). The CDR3 DNA follows: TGTGCCTGGAGTGTACGTAACGAGCAGTACTTC. It is translated as CAWSVRNEQYF.

This chain uses TRBV12-3 or TRBV12-4 with TRBJ1-3; perhaps TRBD1 as D (5 bases). This CDR3 comprises 17 residues. Between the trimmed V and J ends, which lost 5 bases and 0 bases, there was a span of 17 bases. The CDR3 DNA reads as TGTGCCAGCAGTCCAACTCAGGGACTATTCTCTGGAAACACCATATATTTT. As protein: CASSPTQGLFSGNTIYF.

In this sample, this clonotype turned up a few times. The J gene is TRBJ2-5, the V gene TRBV28; D not certain. The germline gives CDR1 MDHEN, CDR2 SYDVKM. This CDR3 contains 14 residues. Trimming took off 2 bases at V and 4 bases at J, with 11 bases between the two ends. The CDR3 is CASSLRPVPETQYF. CDR3 coding DNA: TGTGCCAGCAGTTTACGGCCGGTCCCAGAGACCCAGTACTTC.

A few counts support this clonotype. The chain combines TRBV3-1 with TRBJ2-7; the D is unclear. The CDR3 consists of 13 residues. The germline V and J ends were trimmed by 3 bases and 3 bases, with 9 bases remaining between them. Germline assignment: CDR1 LGHDT and CDR2 YNNKEL (reference sequence). The CDR3 loop reads CASSHDGFYEQYF. The CDR3 DNA reads as TGTGCCAGCAGCCATGACGGTTTCTACGAGCAGTACTTC.

In this sample, this clonotype turned up many times. The V and J genes are TRBV12-3 or TRBV12-4 and TRBJ2-1; D is uncertain. This CDR3 spans 13 amino acids. V was shortened by 3 bases and J by 0 bases, with 3 bases between the two germline ends. CDR3 amino acids: CASSLFSYNEQFF. DNA for the CDR3: TGTGCCAGCAGTTTGTTCTCCTACAATGAGCAGTTCTTC.